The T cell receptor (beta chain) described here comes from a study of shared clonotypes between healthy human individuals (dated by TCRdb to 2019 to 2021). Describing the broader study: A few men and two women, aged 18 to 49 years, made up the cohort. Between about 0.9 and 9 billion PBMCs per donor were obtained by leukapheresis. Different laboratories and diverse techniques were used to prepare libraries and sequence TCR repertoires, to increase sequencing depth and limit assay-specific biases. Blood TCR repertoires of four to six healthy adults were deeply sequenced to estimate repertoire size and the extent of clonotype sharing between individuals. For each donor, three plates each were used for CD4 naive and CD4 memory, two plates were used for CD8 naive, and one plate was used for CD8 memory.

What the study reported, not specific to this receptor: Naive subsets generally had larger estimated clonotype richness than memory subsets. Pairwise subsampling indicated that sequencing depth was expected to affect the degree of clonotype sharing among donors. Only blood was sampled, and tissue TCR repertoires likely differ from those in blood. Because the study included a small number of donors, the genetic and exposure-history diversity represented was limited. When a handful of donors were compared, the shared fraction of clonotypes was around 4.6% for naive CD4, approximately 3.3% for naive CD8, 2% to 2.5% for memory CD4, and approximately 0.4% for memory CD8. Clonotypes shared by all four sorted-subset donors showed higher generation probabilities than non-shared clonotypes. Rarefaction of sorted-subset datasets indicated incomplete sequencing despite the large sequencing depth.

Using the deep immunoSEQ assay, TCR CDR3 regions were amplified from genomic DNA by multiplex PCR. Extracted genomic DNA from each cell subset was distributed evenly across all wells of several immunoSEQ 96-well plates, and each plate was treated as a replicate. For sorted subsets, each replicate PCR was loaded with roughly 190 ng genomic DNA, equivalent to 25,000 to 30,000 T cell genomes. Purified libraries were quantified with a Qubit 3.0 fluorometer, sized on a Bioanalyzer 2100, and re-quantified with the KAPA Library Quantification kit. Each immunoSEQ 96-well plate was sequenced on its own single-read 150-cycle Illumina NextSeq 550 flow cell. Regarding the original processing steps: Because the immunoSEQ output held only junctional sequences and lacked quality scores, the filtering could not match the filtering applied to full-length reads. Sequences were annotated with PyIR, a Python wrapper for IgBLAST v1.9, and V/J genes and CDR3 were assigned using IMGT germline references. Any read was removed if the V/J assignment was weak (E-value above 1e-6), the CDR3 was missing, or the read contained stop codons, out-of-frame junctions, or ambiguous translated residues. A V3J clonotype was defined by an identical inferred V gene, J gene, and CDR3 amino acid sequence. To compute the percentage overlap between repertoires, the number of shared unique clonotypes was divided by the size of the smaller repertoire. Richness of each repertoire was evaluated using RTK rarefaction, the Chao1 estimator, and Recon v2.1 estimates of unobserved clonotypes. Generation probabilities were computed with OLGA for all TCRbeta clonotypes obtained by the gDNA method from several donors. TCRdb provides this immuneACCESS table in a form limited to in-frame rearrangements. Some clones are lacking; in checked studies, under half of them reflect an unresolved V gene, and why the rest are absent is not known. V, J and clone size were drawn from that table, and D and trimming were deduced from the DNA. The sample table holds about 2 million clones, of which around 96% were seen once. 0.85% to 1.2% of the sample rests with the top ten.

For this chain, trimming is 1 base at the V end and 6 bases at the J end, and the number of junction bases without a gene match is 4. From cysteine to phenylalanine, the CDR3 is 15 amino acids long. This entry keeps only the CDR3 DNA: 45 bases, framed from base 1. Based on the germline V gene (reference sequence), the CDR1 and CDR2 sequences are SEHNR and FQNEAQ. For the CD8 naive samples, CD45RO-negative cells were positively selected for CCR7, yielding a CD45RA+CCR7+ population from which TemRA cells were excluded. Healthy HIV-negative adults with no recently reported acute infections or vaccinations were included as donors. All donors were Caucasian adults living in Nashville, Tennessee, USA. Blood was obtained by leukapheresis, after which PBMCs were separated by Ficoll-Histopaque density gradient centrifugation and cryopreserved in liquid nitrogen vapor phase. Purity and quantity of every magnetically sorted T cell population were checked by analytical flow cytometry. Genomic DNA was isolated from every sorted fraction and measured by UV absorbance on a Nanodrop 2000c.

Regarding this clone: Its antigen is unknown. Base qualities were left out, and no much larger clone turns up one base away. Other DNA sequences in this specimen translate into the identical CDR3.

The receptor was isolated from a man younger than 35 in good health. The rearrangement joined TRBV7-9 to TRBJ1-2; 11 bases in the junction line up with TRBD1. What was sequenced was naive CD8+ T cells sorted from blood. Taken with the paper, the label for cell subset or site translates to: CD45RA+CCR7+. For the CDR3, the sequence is CASSLVGQGGDGYTF. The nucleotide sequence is TGTGCCAGCAGCTTAGTGGGACAGGGGGGAGATGGCTACACCTTC.